The rows below give T cell receptor beta chains drawn from one sample of a study of early T cells in non-severe SARS-CoV-2 infection. TCRdb reprocessed the 5' RACE reads with MiXCR, giving one entry per CDR3 protein. The profile shows more than 75,000 distinct CDR3 sequences, less than 15% of them singletons. Sequenced sample: whole blood. These TCRs come from an adult who was a healthcare worker with PCR-confirmed SARS-CoV-2 infection or an uninfected control (not recorded which). Each CDR3 is given without its conserved first and last residue. The order of the fields is CDR3 protein, CDR3 length, V gene.

CDR3: ASSFGQGPGTEAF; length: 13; V: TRBV5-6
CDR3: ASSLSVGGDNEQF; length: 13; V: TRBV7-7
CDR3: ASSIPGTSGTEQY; length: 13; V: TRBV2
CDR3: ASSSLEYRDRGSGEQY; length: 16; V: TRBV27
CDR3: SVGGQAHYEQY; length: 11; V: TRBV29-1
CDR3: SARDWGQGSFAGNTIY; length: 16; V: TRBV20-1
CDR3: ASSQGAVDTEAF; length: 12; V: TRBV7-2
CDR3: ASSFVSRDYGYT; length: 12; V: TRBV28
CDR3: ASSLVITGGPYEQY; length: 14; V: TRBV5-1
CDR3: ASSFRGGRTEAF; length: 12; V: TRBV5-6